This entry lists 18 T cell receptor beta chains sequenced from one sample in a study of identical twins. One entry per CDR3 protein results from TCRdb running MiXCR on the 5' RACE reads. This sample carries 350,000 to 500,000 distinct CDR3 sequences, around a sixth of them seen once, and the ten largest clones take more than 10%. What was sequenced was naive T cells sorted from blood. The receptor set was obtained from a man aged 50-60 years in good health.

This clonotype was seen only a few times. This sequence joins TRBV20-1 and TRBJ2-1; 10 bases map to TRBD2. V was clipped by 5 bases and J by 7 bases; unmatched bases: 11. The CDR3 contains 15 residues. Germline V gives CDR1 DFQATT, CDR2 SNEGSKA (reference sequence). The CDR3 DNA reads as TGCAGTGCTGATAACAGAGCGGGGGGGGCGAATGAGCAGTTCTTC. Translated, it gives CSADNRAGGANEQFF.

In its sample, this clonotype was seen many times. The V call is TRBV5-1, the J call TRBJ2-3; a weak D match, TRBD1 (6 bases). V was trimmed by 1 base and J by 1 base, leaving 10 bases between them. CDR1 SGHRS and CDR2 YFSETQ come from the germline V gene. This CDR3 spans 15 amino acids. This chain's CDR3 is CASSLSGAGTDTQYF. CDR3 DNA: TGCGCCAGCAGCTTGTCAGGGGCCGGCACAGATACGCAGTATTTT.

This clonotype was counted ten times or more. The chain joins TRBV20-1 to TRBJ2-3; D possibly corresponds to TRBD2 (6 bases). Trimming pared 6 bases from V and 2 bases from J, leaving 12 bases between. There are 13 residues in the CDR3. Germline V CDR1 and CDR2: DFQATT, SNEGSKA (reference sequence). CDR3 sequence: CSATWGVTDTQYF. The CDR3 DNA reads as TGCAGTGCCACCTGGGGGGTCACAGATACGCAGTATTTT.

This clonotype has ten or more counts. The chain recombines TRBV20-1 with TRBJ2-7, with 10 nucleotides matching TRBD1. This CDR3 has 19 amino acids. Germline V lookup: CDR1 DFQATT, CDR2 SNEGSKA (reference sequence). The junction had 16 bases not matched to a gene; V was cut back by 0 bases and J by 2 bases. As DNA, the CDR3 is TGCAGTGCTAGAGATCGCCATCTCGAGTCGGGACAGGGGACCTACGAGCAGTACTTC. This sequence encodes CSARDRHLESGQGTYEQYF.

The J gene is TRBJ2-3, the V gene TRBV11-2; 13 nucleotides agree with TRBD2. Per the germline V gene, CDR1 is SGHAT and CDR2 is FQNNGV. This CDR3 has 18 amino acids. The J segment lost 2 bases and the V segment lost 5 bases, leaving 10 bases of the junction unmatched. The CDR3 region is CASSPRLAGGPITDTQYF. CDR3 DNA sequence: TGTGCCAGCAGCCCTCGACTAGCGGGGGGCCCGATCACAGATACGCAGTATTTT.

Only a few counts were recorded for this clonotype. The V and J genes are TRBV20-1 and TRBJ2-1; 10 positions agree with TRBD2. Unmatched junction bases numbered 8, after V lost 3 bases and J lost 6 bases. CDR3 size: 15 residues. Germline CDR1 DFQATT, CDR2 SNEGSKA (reference sequence). As DNA, the CDR3 is TGCAGTGCTAGCCCGCTAGCGGGAGAATCCAATGAGCAGTTCTTC. Its translation is CSASPLAGESNEQFF.

This clonotype was seen a single time. The gene calls are TRBV4-3 and TRBJ2-1; no firm D call. V was cut by 5 bases and J by 3 bases, with 8 bases left in between. Per the germline V gene, CDR1 is LGHNA and CDR2 is YSLEER. The CDR3 is made up of 13 amino acids. This chain's CDR3 is CASSDRHYNEQFF. CDR3 DNA sequence: TGCGCCAGCAGCGATAGACACTACAATGAGCAGTTCTTC.

The chain links TRBV29-1 to TRBJ2-7, with 7 bases identical to TRBD2. CDR1 and CDR2 from the germline V gene are SQVTM and ANQGSEA. Trimming cost V 6 bases and J 7 bases; bases outside gene matches: 9. This CDR3 has 12 residues. CDR3 protein: CSVTSPAGEQYF. The DNA for the CDR3 is TGCAGCGTGACTAGCCCCGCTGGGGAGCAGTACTTC.

This clonotype has a handful of counts. The chain carries TRBV7-2 and TRBJ2-1, with D maybe TRBD1 (5 bases). Germline V gene lookup returns CDR1 SGHTA and CDR2 FQGNSA. The CDR3 length is 15 residues. V lost 6 bases, J lost 7 bases, and 19 bases lay in between. The CDR3 DNA reads as TGTGCCAGCAGTTTGGGGCCCTTAGGGATAAATGAGCAGTTCTTC. Translation: CASSLGPLGINEQFF. The full variable domain, with the rest looked up from reference TRBV7-2 and TRBJ2-1, is GAGVSQSPSNKVTEKGKDVELRCDPISGHTALYWYRQSLGQGLEFLIYFQGNSAPDKSGLPSDRFSAERTGGSVSTLTIQRTQQEDSAVYLCASSLGPLGINEQFFGPGTRLTVL.

The V call is TRBV4-3, the J call TRBJ2-1; the match to TRBD2 covers 10 bases. J was trimmed by 3 bases and V by 4 bases; bases with no gene match: 6. The CDR3 is made up of 16 amino acids. Germline values: CDR1 LGHNA, CDR2 YSLEER. CDR3 sequence reads: CASSLVLAGDYNEQFF. The CDR3 DNA reads as TGCGCCAGCAGCCTAGTTCTAGCGGGAGACTACAATGAGCAGTTCTTC.

The table lists this clonotype with many counts. The chain has TRBV12-3 or TRBV12-4 and TRBJ2-5; D is ambiguous. Trimming cost V 6 bases and J 1 base, with 9 bases left between them. This CDR3 comprises 13 residues. The CDR3 sequence: CASRQTPQETQYF. For the CDR3, the DNA is TGTGCCAGCAGACAGACCCCCCAAGAGACCCAGTACTTC.

This clonotype was seen ten or more times. The genes are TRBV20-1 and TRBJ1-4; no definite D call. V was shortened by 0 bases and J by 5 bases, with 13 bases between the two germline ends. The germline CDR1 and CDR2 sequences are DFQATT and SNEGSKA (reference sequence). The CDR3 runs to 15 residues. In DNA, the CDR3 is TGCAGTGCTAGAGAAGTAACAGAAGAAAATGAAAAACTGTTTTTT. Translated, it gives CSAREVTEENEKLFF.

Ten or more counts support this clonotype. The V gene is TRBV11-2, the J gene TRBJ2-5; 8 bases are a match to TRBD2. This CDR3 has 16 amino acids. In germline, CDR1 is SGHAT, CDR2 FQNNGV. V dropped 4 bases and J dropped 5; count of bases not matched to a gene: 12. This CDR3 is CASSSWTSPRGETQYF. CDR3 coding DNA: TGTGCCAGCAGCTCCTGGACTAGCCCGAGGGGGGAGACCCAGTACTTC. Using reference TRBV11-2 and TRBJ2-5 for the parts outside the CDR3, the full variable domain is EAGVAQSPRYKIIEKRQSVAFWCNPISGHATLYWYQQILGQGPKLLIQFQNNGVVDDSQLPKDRFSAERLKGVDSTLKIQPAKLEDSAVYLCASSSWTSPRGETQYFGPGTRLLVL.

In its sample, this clonotype was seen a few times. The V call is TRBV7-9, the J call TRBJ1-1; no definite D call. Per the germline V gene, CDR1 is SEHNR and CDR2 is FQNEAQ (reference sequence). V was trimmed by 5 bases and J by 13 bases, leaving 14 bases between them. The CDR3 contains 11 residues. CDR3 region: CASSPQRDVFF. The CDR3 nucleotides read TGTGCCAGCAGCCCGCAGCGGGATGTTTTCTTT.

This clonotype came up many times. The chain links TRBV7-2 to TRBJ1-1; tentative D call: TRBD1 (6 bases). The CDR3 runs to 15 residues. Germline CDR1 is SGHTA and CDR2 is FQGNSA. V was pared by 1 base and J by 1 base, with 10 bases between. The CDR3 DNA sequence: TGTGCCAGCAGCTTAGTACAGGGCACGAACACTGAAGCTTTCTTT. It translates to CASSLVQGTNTEAFF.

The chain is built from TRBV18 and TRBJ2-2, with 15 bases aligning to TRBD2. This CDR3 spans 17 amino acids. The germline gives CDR1 KGHSH, CDR2 LQKENI. V dropped 3 bases and J dropped 4; count of bases not matched to a gene: 3. The DNA for the CDR3 is TGTGCCAGCTCACCGCCGGGACTAGCGGGAGGCACCGGGGAGCTGTTTTTT. Translating it yields CASSPPGLAGGTGELFF. Using reference TRBV18 and TRBJ2-2 for the parts outside the CDR3, the full variable domain is NAGVMQNPRHLVRRRGQEARLRCSPMKGHSHVYWYRQLPEEGLKFMVYLQKENIIDESGMPKERFSAEFPKEGPSILRIQQVVRGDSAAYFCASSPPGLAGGTGELFFGEGSRLTVL.

This clonotype was detected only a few times. The V call is TRBV6-2 or TRBV6-3, the J call TRBJ2-1, with a tentative D call TRBD2 (5 bases). The CDR3 loop spans 15 amino acids. The V end lost 5 bases, the J end lost 4 bases, and 15 bases lay between the germline ends. Germline V gene data show CDR1 as MNHEY and CDR2 as SVGEGT. The DNA of the CDR3 is TGTGCCAGCAGTGAGGGTTTTGGGCGATACAATGAGCAGTTCTTC. This codes for CASSEGFGRYNEQFF.

The chain links TRBV6-1 to TRBJ1-4, with a weak D call TRBD1 (5 bases). The germline V and J ends were trimmed by 4 bases and 7 bases, with 13 bases remaining between them. The length of the CDR3 is 14 residues. From germline, CDR1 is MNHNS and CDR2 SASEGT. The CDR3 loop is CASSVIGTAEKLFF. DNA for the CDR3: TGTGCCAGCAGTGTTATTGGGACTGCTGAAAAACTGTTTTTT.